These 4 T cell receptor beta chains were sequenced from one sample in a study of OX40 agonist ivuxolimab in advanced cancers. TCRdb's table, derived via immunoSEQ multiplex PCR, lists solely in-frame clones and lacks some. The sample yields under 90,000 clones, over 85% seen once. The sequenced sample was CD4+ or CD8+ T cells sorted from blood, obtained in a trial of the OX40 agonist ivuxolimab. These receptor sequences come from an adult with an advanced solid tumor such as melanoma, head and neck, liver or kidney cancer.

The rearrangement joins TRBV6-1 to TRBJ1-1; a weak D match, TRBD1 (6 bases). CDR3 length: 14 amino acids. Deletions cut 6 bases from V and 1 base from J, with 12 bases between. Germline V lookup: CDR1 MNHNS, CDR2 SASEGT. The CDR3 spells CASSLKGGNTEAFF. Written as DNA, the CDR3 is TGTGCCAGCAGCCTAAAAGGGGGGAACACTGAAGCTTTCTTT.

This chain joins TRBV11-2 and TRBJ2-5; D may correspond to TRBD1 or TRBD2 (5 bases each). Germline CDR1 is SGHAT and CDR2 is FQNNGV. V lost 5 bases to trimming and J lost 5 bases, with 18 bases between them. This CDR3 has 15 residues. In DNA form, the CDR3 reads TGTGCCAGCAGCCATAGCGTCCTGGGGGAGGAGACCCAGTACTTC. Its protein is CASSHSVLGEETQYF.

The chain employs TRBV30 and TRBJ2-1; weak D call: TRBD2 (6 bases). The CDR3 contains 14 residues. Trimming shortened V by 2 bases and J by 6 bases, and 14 bases separated the two germline ends. Germline values: CDR1 GTSNPN, CDR2 SVGIG (reference sequence). The CDR3 bases are TGTGCCTGGAGTCCGGGACTGCCCCTCAATGAGCAGTTCTTC. Its translation is CAWSPGLPLNEQFF.

The chain combines TRBV7-2 with TRBJ1-2; D unclear. Germline V gene data show CDR1 as SGHTA and CDR2 as FQGNSA. The CDR3 is 14 residues long. The ends were cut back, 1 base at V and 1 base at J, with 7 bases in the middle. As DNA, the CDR3 is TGTGCCAGCAGCTTAGTCAGAATTAACTATGGCTACACCTTC. It encodes CASSLVRINYGYTF. Looking up the rest from reference TRBV7-2 and TRBJ1-2 gives the full variable domain: GAGVSQSPSNKVTEKGKDVELRCDPISGHTALYWYRQSLGQGLEFLIYFQGNSAPDKSGLPSDRFSAERTGGSVSTLTIQRTQQEDSAVYLCASSLVRINYGYTFGSGTRLTVV.